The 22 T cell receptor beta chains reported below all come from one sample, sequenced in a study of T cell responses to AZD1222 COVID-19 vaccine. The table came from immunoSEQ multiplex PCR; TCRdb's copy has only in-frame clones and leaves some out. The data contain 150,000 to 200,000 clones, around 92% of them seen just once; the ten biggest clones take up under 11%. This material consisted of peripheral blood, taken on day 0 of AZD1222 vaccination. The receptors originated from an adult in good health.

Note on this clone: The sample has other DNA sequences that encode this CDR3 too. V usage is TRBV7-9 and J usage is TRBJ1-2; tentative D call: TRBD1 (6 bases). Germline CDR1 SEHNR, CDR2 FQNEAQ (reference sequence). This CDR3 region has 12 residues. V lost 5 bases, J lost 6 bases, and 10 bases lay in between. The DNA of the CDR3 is TGTGCCAGCAGCCCACAGGGAAATGGCTACACCTTC. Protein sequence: CASSPQGNGYTF.

In DNA, the CDR3 is TGTGCCAGCAGCTTGGCCGGGGTTTCGGGAGGCAGCTCCTACAATGAGCAGTTCTTC. Translating it yields CASSLAGVSGGSSYNEQFF. The V and J genes are TRBV5-4 and TRBJ2-1, with 7 nucleotides matching TRBD2. The V segment lost 0 bases and the J segment 0 bases; nucleotides outside the gene matches: 12. Germline loops: CDR1 SGHNT, CDR2 YYREEE (reference sequence). This CDR3 is built from 19 residues.

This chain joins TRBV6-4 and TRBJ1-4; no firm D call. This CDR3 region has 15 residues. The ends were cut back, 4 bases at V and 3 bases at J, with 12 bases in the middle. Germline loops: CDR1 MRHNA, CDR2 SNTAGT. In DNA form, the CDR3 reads TGTGCCAGCAGTGTTCCCCTGCGGGCTAATGAAAAACTGTTTTTT. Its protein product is CASSVPLRANEKLFF.

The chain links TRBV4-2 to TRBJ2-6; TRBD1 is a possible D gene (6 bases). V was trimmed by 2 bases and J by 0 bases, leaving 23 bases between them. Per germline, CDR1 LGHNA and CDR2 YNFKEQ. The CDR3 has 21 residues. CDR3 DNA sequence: TGTGCCAGCAGCCAAATTGCCGTCCGTCAGGACAGAGACTCTGGGGCCAACGTCCTGACTTTC. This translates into CASSQIAVRQDRDSGANVLTF.

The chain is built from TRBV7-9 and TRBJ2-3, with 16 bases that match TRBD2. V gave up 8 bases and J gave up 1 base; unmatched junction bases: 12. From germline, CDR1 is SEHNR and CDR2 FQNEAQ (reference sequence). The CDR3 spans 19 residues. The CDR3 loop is CASVIGTSGGALGTDTQYF. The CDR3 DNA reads TGTGCCAGCGTAATAGGGACTAGCGGGGGGGCTTTGGGCACAGATACGCAGTATTTT. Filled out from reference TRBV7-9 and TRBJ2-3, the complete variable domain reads DTGVSQNPRHKITKRGQNVTFRCDPISEHNRLYWYRQTLGQGPEFLTYFQNEAQLEKSRLLSDRFSAERPKGSFSTLEIQRTEQGDSAMYLCASVIGTSGGALGTDTQYFGPGTRLTVL.

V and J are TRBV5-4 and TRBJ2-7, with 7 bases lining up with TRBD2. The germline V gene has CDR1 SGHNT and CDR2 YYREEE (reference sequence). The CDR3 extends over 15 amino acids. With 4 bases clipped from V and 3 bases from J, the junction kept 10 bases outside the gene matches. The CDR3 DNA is TGTGCCAGCAGCACATGGGGGGGGAGAAGCTACGAGCAGTACTTC. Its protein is CASSTWGGRSYEQYF.

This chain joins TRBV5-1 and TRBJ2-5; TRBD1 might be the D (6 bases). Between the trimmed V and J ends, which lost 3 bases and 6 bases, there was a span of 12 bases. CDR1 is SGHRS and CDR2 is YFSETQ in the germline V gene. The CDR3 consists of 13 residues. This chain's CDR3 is CASSSQGSKTQYF. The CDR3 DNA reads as TGCGCCAGCAGCTCCCAGGGGTCTAAGACCCAGTACTTC. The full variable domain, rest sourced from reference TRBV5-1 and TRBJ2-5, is KAGVTQTPRYLIKTRGQQVTLSCSPISGHRSVSWYQQTPGQGLQFLFEYFSETQRNKGNFPGRFSGRQFSNSRSEMNVSTLELGDSALYLCASSSQGSKTQYFGPGTRLLVL.

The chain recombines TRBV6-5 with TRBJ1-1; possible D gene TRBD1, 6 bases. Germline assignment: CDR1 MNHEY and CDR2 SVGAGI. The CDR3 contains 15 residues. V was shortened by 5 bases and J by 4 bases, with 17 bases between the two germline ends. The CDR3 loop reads CASSPRGARGTEAFF. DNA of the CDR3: TGTGCCAGCAGTCCCCGGGGGGCTAGGGGCACTGAAGCTTTCTTT.

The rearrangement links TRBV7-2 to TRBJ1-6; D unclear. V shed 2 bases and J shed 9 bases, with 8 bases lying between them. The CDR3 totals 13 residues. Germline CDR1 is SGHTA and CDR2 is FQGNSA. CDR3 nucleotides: TGTGCCAGCAGCTTATCCACCCGTTCACCCCTCCACTTT. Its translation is CASSLSTRSPLHF. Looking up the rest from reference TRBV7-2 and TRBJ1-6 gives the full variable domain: GAGVSQSPSNKVTEKGKDVELRCDPISGHTALYWYRQSLGQGLEFLIYFQGNSAPDKSGLPSDRFSAERTGGSVSTLTIQRTQQEDSAVYLCASSLSTRSPLHFGNGTRLTVT.

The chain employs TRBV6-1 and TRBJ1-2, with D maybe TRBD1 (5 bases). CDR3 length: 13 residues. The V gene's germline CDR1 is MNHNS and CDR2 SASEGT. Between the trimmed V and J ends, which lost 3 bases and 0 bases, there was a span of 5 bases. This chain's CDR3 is CASSEGANYGYTF. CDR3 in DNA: TGTGCCAGCAGTGAGGGGGCTAACTATGGCTACACCTTC.

The CDR3 here is CASSIGENGYTF. CDR3 coding DNA: TGTGCCAGTAGTATAGGGGAGAATGGCTACACCTTC. The chain carries TRBV19 and TRBJ1-2; no firm D call. The ends were cut back, 1 base at V and 6 bases at J, with 6 bases in the middle. This CDR3 is built from 12 residues. Germline CDR1 reads LNHDA; CDR2 reads SQIVND (reference sequence). The full variable domain, with the rest looked up from reference TRBV19 and TRBJ1-2, is DGGITQSPKYLFRKEGQNVTLSCEQNLNHDAMYWYRQDPGQGLRLIYYSQIVNDFQKGDIAEGYSVSREKKESFPLTVTSAQKNPTAFYLCASSIGENGYTFGSGTRLTVV.

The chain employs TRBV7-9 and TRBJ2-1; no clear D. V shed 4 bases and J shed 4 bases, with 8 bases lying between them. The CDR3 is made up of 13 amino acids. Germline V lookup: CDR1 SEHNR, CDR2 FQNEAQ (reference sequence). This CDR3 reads CASSSGSYNEQFF. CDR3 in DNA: TGTGCCAGCAGCTCCGGGTCTTACAATGAGCAGTTCTTC.

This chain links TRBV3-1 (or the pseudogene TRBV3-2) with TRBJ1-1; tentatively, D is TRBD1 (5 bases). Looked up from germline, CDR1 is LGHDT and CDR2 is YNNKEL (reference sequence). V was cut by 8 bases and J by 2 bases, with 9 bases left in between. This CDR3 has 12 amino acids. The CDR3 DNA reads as TGTGCCAGCCTTGGGACTAACACTGAAGCTTTCTTT. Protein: CASLGTNTEAFF.

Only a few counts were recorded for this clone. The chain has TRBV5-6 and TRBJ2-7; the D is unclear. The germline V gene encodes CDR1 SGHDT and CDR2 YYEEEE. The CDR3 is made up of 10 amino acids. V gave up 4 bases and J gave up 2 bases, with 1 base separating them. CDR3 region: CASSPYEQYV. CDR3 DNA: TGTGCCAGCAGCCCCTACGAGCAGTACGTC.

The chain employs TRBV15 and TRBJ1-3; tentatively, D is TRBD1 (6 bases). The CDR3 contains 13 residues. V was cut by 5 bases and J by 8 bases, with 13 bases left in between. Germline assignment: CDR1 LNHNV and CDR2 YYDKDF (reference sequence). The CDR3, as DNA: TGTGCCACCAGCCCCGGGGGGGCCTACACCATATATTTT. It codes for CATSPGGAYTIYF.

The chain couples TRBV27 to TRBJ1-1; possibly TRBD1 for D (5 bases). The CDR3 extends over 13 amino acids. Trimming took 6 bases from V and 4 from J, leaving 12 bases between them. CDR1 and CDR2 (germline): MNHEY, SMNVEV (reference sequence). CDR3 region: CASSFGRGTEAFF. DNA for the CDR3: TGTGCCAGCAGCTTCGGGAGGGGCACTGAAGCTTTCTTT.

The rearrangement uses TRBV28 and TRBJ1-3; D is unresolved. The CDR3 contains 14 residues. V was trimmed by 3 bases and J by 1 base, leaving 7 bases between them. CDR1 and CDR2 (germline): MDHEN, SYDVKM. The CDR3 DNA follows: TGTGCCAGCAGTTTCGTCGGGTCTGGAAACACCATATATTTT. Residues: CASSFVGSGNTIYF.

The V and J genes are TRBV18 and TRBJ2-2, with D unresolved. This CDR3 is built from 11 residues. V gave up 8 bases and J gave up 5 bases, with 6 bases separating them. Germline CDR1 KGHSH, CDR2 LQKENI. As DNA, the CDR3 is TGTGCCAGCCCGAGGACCGGGGAGCTGTTTTTT. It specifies CASPRTGELFF.

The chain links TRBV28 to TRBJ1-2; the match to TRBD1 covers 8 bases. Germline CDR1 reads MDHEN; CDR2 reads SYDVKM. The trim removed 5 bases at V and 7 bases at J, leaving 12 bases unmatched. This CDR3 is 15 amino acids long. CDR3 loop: CASSPPDRALSGYTF. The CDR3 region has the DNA TGTGCCAGCAGTCCGCCGGACAGGGCATTGAGTGGCTACACCTTC.

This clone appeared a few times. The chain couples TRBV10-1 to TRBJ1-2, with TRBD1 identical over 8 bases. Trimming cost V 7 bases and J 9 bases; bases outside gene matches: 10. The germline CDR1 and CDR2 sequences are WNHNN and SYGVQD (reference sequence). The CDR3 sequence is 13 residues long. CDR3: CASTTTGDCCYTF. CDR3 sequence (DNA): TGCGCCAGCACCACGACAGGGGACTGCTGCTACACCTTC.

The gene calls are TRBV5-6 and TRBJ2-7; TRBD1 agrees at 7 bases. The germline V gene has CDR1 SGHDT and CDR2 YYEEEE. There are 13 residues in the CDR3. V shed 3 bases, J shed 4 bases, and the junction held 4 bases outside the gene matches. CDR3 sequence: CASSSAGGYEQYF. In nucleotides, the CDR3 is TGTGCCAGCAGCTCAGCAGGGGGATACGAGCAGTACTTC. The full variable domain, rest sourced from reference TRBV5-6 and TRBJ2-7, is DAGVTQSPTHLIKTRGQQVTLRCSPKSGHDTVSWYQQALGQGPQFIFQYYEEEERQRGNFPDRFSGHQFPNYSSELNVNALLLGDSALYLCASSSAGGYEQYFGPGTRLTVT.

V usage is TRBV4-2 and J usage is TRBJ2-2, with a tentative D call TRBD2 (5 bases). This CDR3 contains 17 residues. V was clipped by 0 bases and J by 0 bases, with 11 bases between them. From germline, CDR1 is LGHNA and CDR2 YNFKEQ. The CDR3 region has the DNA TGTGCCAGCAGCCAAGAAGGTGGACTCGCGAACACCGGGGAGCTGTTTTTT. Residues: CASSQEGGLANTGELFF.